This T cell receptor (beta chain) was identified in a study of long-term antiretroviral therapy in people with HIV. Assay version v3.0 of immunoSEQ was used, and it was run at survey level. TCRdb keeps only in-frame clones here, not all; method: immunoSEQ multiplex PCR. The repertoire holds 25,000 to 35,000 clones, with just under 80% as singletons. The CDR3 covers 15 residues. CDR1 and CDR2 (germline): SQVTM, ANQGSEA. V was pared by 4 bases and J by 2 bases, with 17 bases between. Here the sequenced sample was unsorted PBMCs, taken 3.1 years after starting antiretroviral therapy. The chain combines TRBV29-1 with TRBJ1-1, with D tentatively TRBD1 (6 bases). The sequence was collected from a woman aged 50 to 60 with HIV. The CDR3 coding sequence is TGCAGCGTTGTAGAGCCCGGACAGTCCAACACTGAAGCTTTCTTT. Protein sequence: CSVVEPGQSNTEAFF. Combining the CDR3 with reference TRBV29-1 and TRBJ1-1 gives the whole variable domain SAVISQKPSRDICQRGTSLTIQCQVDSQVTMMFWYRQQPGQSLTLIATANQGSEATYESGFVIDKFPISRPNLTFSTLTVSNMSPEDSSIYLCSVVEPGQSNTEAFFGQGTRLTVV.